This is a list of T cell receptor beta chains from one sample in a study of blood T cells in healthy people across ages. TCRdb reprocessed the 5' RACE reads with MiXCR, giving one entry per CDR3 protein. This sample has roughly 1,500,000 distinct CDR3 sequences, with approximately 38% found just once. The sample taken for sequencing was blood. Receptors originate from a woman under 30 in good health. CDR3s include the opening cysteine and the closing phenylalanine or tryptophan. The D gene is left open where the match is weak. Size is omitted from some rows. Given values are once, few, many or a class for expanded clones.

cdr3_aa | cdr3_nt | d_call | v_call | clone_size | j_call
CASSLTSLSETQYF | TGTGCCAGCAGTTTGACCTCCCTCTCTGAGACCCAGTACTTC | NA | TRBV28 | once | TRBJ2-5
CASSNRGSREQYF | TGTGCCAGCAGCAACCGAGGTTCAAGAGAGCAGTACTTC | NA | TRBV27 | few | TRBJ2-5
CSAEGQMSYEQYF | TGCAGTGCAGAAGGACAGATGTCCTACGAGCAGTACTTC | NA | TRBV20-1 | NA | TRBJ2-7
CASSEGRVYGYTF | TGTGCCAGCAGTGAAGGGAGGGTATATGGCTACACCTTC | NA | TRBV6-1 | NA | TRBJ1-2
CASSSTDTFSYEQYF | TGCGCCAGCAGCTCGACTGACACCTTCTCCTACGAGCAGTACTTC | NA | TRBV5-1 | few | TRBJ2-7
CASSGQEETQYF | TGCGCCAGCAGTGGCCAAGAAGAGACCCAGTACTTC | NA | TRBV10-1 | few | TRBJ2-5
CVSSLVRVYGSGANVLTF | TGTGTCAGCAGCTTGGTACGGGTCTATGGCTCTGGGGCCAACGTCCTGACTTTC | NA | TRBV5-5 | NA | TRBJ2-6
CVSTPQVGADNEQFF | TGCGTCAGCACCCCCCAAGTGGGGGCCGACAATGAGCAGTTCTTC | NA | TRBV5-1 | once | TRBJ2-1
CASSPVGLYNEQFF | TGTGCCAGCAGCCCTGTGGGACTATACAATGAGCAGTTCTTC | TRBD2 | TRBV11-2 | NA | TRBJ2-1
CASSVDRAGNSPLHF | TGTGCCAGCAGTGTCGACAGGGCGGGGAATTCACCCCTCCACTTT | TRBD1 | TRBV27 | once | TRBJ1-6
CASSSRGGEEETQYF | TGTGCCAGCAGTTCCCGGGGAGGGGAGGAAGAGACCCAGTACTTC | TRBD2 | TRBV28 | NA | TRBJ2-5
CASSEARQTQYF | TGTGCCAGCAGTGAAGCCCGGCAGACCCAGTACTTC | NA | TRBV2 | NA | TRBJ2-5
CSASVPTDTQYF | TGCAGTGCTAGCGTACCGACAGATACGCAGTATTTT | NA | TRBV20-1 | NA | TRBJ2-3
CASSLTGVRTDTQYF | TGCGCCAGCAGCTTGACAGGGGTGAGGACAGATACGCAGTATTTT | TRBD1 | TRBV5-1 | NA | TRBJ2-3
CATSRSRTGGADTEAFF | TGTGCCACCAGCAGATCAAGGACAGGGGGCGCGGACACTGAAGCTTTCTTT | TRBD1 | TRBV15 | many | TRBJ1-1
CASSRQLADTQYF | TGTGCCAGCAGCAGACAACTGGCAGATACGCAGTATTTT | NA | TRBV7-2 | few | TRBJ2-3
CASMGRSKNIQYF | TGTGCCAGCATGGGGCGTTCCAAAAACATTCAGTACTTC | NA | TRBV28 | NA | TRBJ2-4
CASSFLDRGGSYEQYF | TGCGCCAGCAGCTTCCTAGATCGGGGGGGCTCCTACGAGCAGTACTTC | TRBD2 | TRBV4-1 | NA | TRBJ2-7
CASSVGTTLRDEQFF | TGTGCCAGCAGTGTAGGGACCACGCTGAGGGATGAGCAGTTCTTC | NA | TRBV2 | NA | TRBJ2-1
CSVVLTHRASTDTQYF | TGCAGCGTCGTCCTTACCCACAGGGCTAGCACAGATACGCAGTATTTT | NA | TRBV29-1 | NA | TRBJ2-3
CASSLSPSDYGYTF | TGTGCCAGCAGCTTGTCCCCAAGCGACTATGGCTACACCTTC | NA | TRBV2 | NA | TRBJ1-2
CSALISGTYEQYF | TGCAGCGCTTTAATTAGCGGGACCTACGAGCAGTACTTC | TRBD2 | TRBV29-1 | NA | TRBJ2-7
CASSSDSSSYEQYF | TGTGCCAGCAGCTCCGACAGTAGCTCCTACGAGCAGTACTTC | NA | TRBV11-2 | few | TRBJ2-7
CSVLSGGTDTQYF | TGCAGCGTTCTAAGCGGGGGGACAGATACGCAGTATTTT | TRBD2 | TRBV29-1 | NA | TRBJ2-3
CASSQGPVGYTF | TGTGCCAGCAGTCAGGGGCCCGTGGGCTACACCTTC | NA | TRBV28 | few | TRBJ1-2
CSAHPTGSRTDTQYF | TGCAGTGCCCACCCTACGGGGAGCCGCACAGATACGCAGTATTTT | NA | TRBV20-1 | NA | TRBJ2-3
CASSSWTGGEQYF | TGTGCCAGCAGTTCCTGGACAGGGGGCGAGCAGTACTTC | TRBD1 | TRBV27 | NA | TRBJ2-7
CTSSYSPGGGFYNEQFF | TGTACCAGCAGTTACTCCCCTGGGGGGGGTTTCTACAATGAGCAGTTCTTC | TRBD2 | TRBV6-5 | NA | TRBJ2-1
CSVGRESTYNEQYF | TGCAGCGTTGGAAGAGAGTCTACTTACAATGAGCAGTACTTC | NA | TRBV29-1 | NA | TRBJ2-7
CASSLAHGGLDGYTF | TGCGCCAGCAGCTTGGCGCATGGCGGGCTCGATGGCTACACCTTC | NA | TRBV5-1 | NA | TRBJ1-2
CASRKGPPGRGTDTQYF | TGTGCCAGCAGGAAGGGCCCCCCGGGACGGGGCACAGATACGCAGTATTTT | NA | TRBV7-9 | NA | TRBJ2-3
CASSSIRSGKETQYF | TGTGCCAGCAGCTCAATACGCAGCGGAAAAGAGACCCAGTACTTC | NA | TRBV7-2 | NA | TRBJ2-5
CASSPIDRGLYF | TGTGCCAGCAGCCCTATAGACAGGGGGCTGTACTTC | TRBD1 | TRBV7-6 | NA | TRBJ2-7
CASSVRNEQFF | TGTGCCAGCAGCGTAAGGAATGAGCAGTTCTTC | NA | TRBV9 | NA | TRBJ2-1
CASTPIPGTSDTQYF | TGTGCCAGCACCCCCATCCCGGGGACATCAGATACGCAGTATTTT | NA | TRBV2 | many | TRBJ2-3
CAIESGGAGEQFF | TGTGCCATCGAAAGCGGGGGGGCCGGAGAGCAGTTCTTC | TRBD2 | TRBV10-3 | NA | TRBJ2-1
CASSPPLGGGDTQYF | TGTGCCAGCAGCCCCCCGTTGGGGGGCGGGGATACGCAGTATTTT | NA | TRBV13 | NA | TRBJ2-3
CASSMSGQGQPFNYGYTF | TGCGCCAGCAGCATGTCCGGACAGGGCCAACCCTTTAACTATGGCTACACCTTC | TRBD1 | TRBV5-1 | NA | TRBJ1-2
CSAIADTYNEQFF | TGCAGTGCTATCGCGGATACCTACAATGAGCAGTTCTTC | NA | TRBV20-1 | few | TRBJ2-1
CASSHSLAGAPTDTQYF | TGTGCCAGCAGCCACTCACTAGCGGGGGCCCCCACAGATACGCAGTATTTT | TRBD2 | TRBV3-1 | few | TRBJ2-3
CASSVGETNYGYTF | TGTGCCAGCAGCGTAGGCGAAACTAACTATGGCTACACCTTC | NA | TRBV9 | NA | TRBJ1-2
CASSLGRLGGYNEQFF | TGTGCCAGCAGCTTAGGCCGACTAGGGGGATACAATGAGCAGTTCTTC | NA | TRBV5-6 | NA | TRBJ2-1
CSARDRRGPNTDTQYF | TGCAGTGCTAGAGATCGGAGGGGACCCAACACAGATACGCAGTATTTT | NA | TRBV20-1 | once | TRBJ2-3
CSVTGQGGVYEQYF | TGCAGCGTTACTGGGCAGGGTGGAGTCTACGAGCAGTACTTC | NA | TRBV29-1 | few | TRBJ2-7
CASSLSGTGAYEQYF | TGCGCCAGCAGCTTGTCCGGGACAGGGGCCTACGAGCAGTACTTC | TRBD1 | TRBV27 | many | TRBJ2-7
CSASKAREFF | TGCAGTGCTAGCAAGGCTAGGGAGTTCTTC | NA | TRBV20-1 | once | TRBJ2-1
CASSGAPVAFRTDTQYF | TGTGCCAGCAGTGGAGCCCCAGTGGCGTTCAGGACAGATACGCAGTATTTT | NA | TRBV6-1 | NA | TRBJ2-3
CASSVLASPYEQYF | TGTGCCAGCAGTGTTCTGGCCAGCCCCTACGAGCAGTACTTC | NA | TRBV6-1 | few | TRBJ2-7
CATQYGASGYNEQFF | TGTGCCACCCAATACGGGGCTAGCGGCTACAATGAGCAGTTCTTC | TRBD2 | TRBV7-2 | few | TRBJ2-1
CVSSFNGQGSYEQYF | TGCGTCAGCAGCTTTAACGGACAGGGAAGCTACGAGCAGTACTTC | TRBD1 | TRBV5-1 | NA | TRBJ2-7
CSVTTASNQPQHF | TGCAGCGTGACGACAGCTAGCAATCAGCCCCAGCATTTT | NA | TRBV29-1 | NA | TRBJ1-5
CASSNGNGDTQYF | TGCGCCAGCAGCAACGGGAACGGGGATACGCAGTATTTT | NA | TRBV4-1 | few | TRBJ2-3
CASSYRWGAGDTDTQYF | TGTGCCAGCAGCTACCGTTGGGGAGCGGGGGACACAGATACGCAGTATTTT | TRBD2 | TRBV7-2 | NA | TRBJ2-3
CASSPIGHQPHHF | TGTGCCAGCAGCCCAATAGGGCATCAACCACACCACTTT | NA | TRBV3-1 | many | TRBJ1-6
CSARVSGGARSYEQYF | TGCAGTGCTAGAGTGTCAGGGGGCGCGAGGTCCTACGAGCAGTACTTC | TRBD1 | TRBV20-1 | many | TRBJ2-7